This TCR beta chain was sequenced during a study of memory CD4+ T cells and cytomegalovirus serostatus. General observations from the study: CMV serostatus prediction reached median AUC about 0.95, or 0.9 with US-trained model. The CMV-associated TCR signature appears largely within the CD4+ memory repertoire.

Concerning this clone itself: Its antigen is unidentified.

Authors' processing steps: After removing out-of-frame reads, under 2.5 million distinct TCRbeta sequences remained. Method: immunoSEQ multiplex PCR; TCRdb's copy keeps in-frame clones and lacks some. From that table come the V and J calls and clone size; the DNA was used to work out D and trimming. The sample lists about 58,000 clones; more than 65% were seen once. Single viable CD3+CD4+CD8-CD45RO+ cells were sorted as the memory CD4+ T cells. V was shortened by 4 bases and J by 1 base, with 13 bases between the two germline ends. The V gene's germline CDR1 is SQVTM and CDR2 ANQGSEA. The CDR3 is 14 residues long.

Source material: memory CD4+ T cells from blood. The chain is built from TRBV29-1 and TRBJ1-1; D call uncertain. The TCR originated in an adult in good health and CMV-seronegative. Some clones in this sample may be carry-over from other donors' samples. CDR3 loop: CSVAHSGRNTEAFF. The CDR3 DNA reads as TGCAGCGTTGCGCACTCCGGGAGGAACACTGAAGCTTTCTTT.